Following are 17 T cell receptor beta chains from one sample sequenced in a study of early T cells in non-severe SARS-CoV-2 infection. TCRdb re-called the 5' RACE reads with MiXCR, one entry per CDR3 protein. The sample yields around 50,000 distinct CDR3 sequences, roughly an eighth seen once. The sample was whole blood. All receptors come from an adult who was a healthcare worker with PCR-confirmed SARS-CoV-2 infection or an uninfected control (not recorded which).

This clonotype was detected many times. The chain couples TRBV7-8 to TRBJ2-1, with D unclear. Per germline, CDR1 SGHVS and CDR2 FQNEAQ. The CDR3 has 17 residues. V was clipped by 1 base and J by 4 bases, with 17 bases between them. CDR3 amino acids: CASSLVVQTDEYNEQFF. The CDR3 bases are TGTGCCAGCAGCTTAGTCGTCCAAACGGACGAATACAATGAGCAGTTCTTC.

This clonotype was recorded only once. The gene calls are TRBV4-1 and TRBJ2-1; 13 positions match TRBD2. CDR1 is MGHRA and CDR2 is YSYEKL in the germline V gene. This CDR3 has 15 residues. V lost 4 bases and J lost 8; bases outside the gene matches: 5. Here the CDR3 DNA reads TGCGCCAGCAGCCCCACTAGCGGGAGGGCCGATGAGCAGTTCTTC. It encodes CASSPTSGRADEQFF.

This clonotype was seen more than once but under ten times. The genes are TRBV5-1 and TRBJ2-1, with TRBD2 identical over 10 bases. The junction had 11 bases not matched to a gene; V was cut back by 4 bases and J by 10 bases. Germline V lookup: CDR1 SGHRS, CDR2 YFSETQ. The CDR3 has 15 amino acids. This chain's CDR3 is CASSQRTSGPGEQFF. CDR3 nucleotides: TGCGCCAGCAGCCAAAGGACTAGCGGCCCTGGGGAGCAGTTCTTC.

The V call is TRBV18, the J call TRBJ1-2; D unclear. Germline V gives CDR1 KGHSH, CDR2 LQKENI. Deletions cut 3 bases from V and 0 bases from J, with 14 bases between. The CDR3 covers 16 residues. CDR3 protein: CASSPSSPLANYGYTF. CDR3 nucleotides: TGTGCCAGCTCACCTTCCAGTCCCCTGGCTAACTATGGCTACACCTTC.

This clonotype was observed at least ten times. The chain is built from TRBV21-1 and TRBJ2-1; the D segment call TRBD1 is taken from the table without a DNA check. TRBV21-1 has pseudogene status. The CDR3 contains 19 residues. CDR3 residues: CASSKVGPRNGKYYNEQFF. CDR3 bases: TGTGCCAGCAGCAAAGTGGGGCCACGTAACGGGAAATACTACAATGAGCAGTTCTTC.

This clonotype appeared a few times. The chain employs TRBV29-1 and TRBJ1-2; TRBD1 is a possible D gene (5 bases). Germline V gives CDR1 SQVTM, CDR2 ANQGSEA. The length of the CDR3 is 13 residues. Trimming stripped 6 bases from V and 6 bases from J, with 17 bases between. DNA of the CDR3: TGCAGCGTGAAGGCGGGACTTTTTAATGGCTACACCTTC. This codes for CSVKAGLFNGYTF.

Turning to this clonotype: This could be a read error, since a much larger clone is one nucleotide away. The chain links TRBV13 to TRBJ1-1; 8 bases match TRBD1. Looked up from germline, CDR1 is PRHDT and CDR2 is FYEKMQ (reference sequence). The CDR3 loop spans 16 amino acids. As DNA, the CDR3 is TGTGCCAGCAGCTCTGGACAGGGTTACATGAACACTGGAGCTTTCTTT. Protein sequence: CASSSGQGYMNTGAFF.

This clonotype came up a few times. V usage is TRBV27 and J usage is TRBJ2-7; TRBD2 is a possible D gene (6 bases). Germline values: CDR1 MNHEY, CDR2 SMNVEV (reference sequence). With 6 bases removed from V and 4 bases from J, the gap between germline ends came to 16 bases. CDR3 size: 14 residues. The CDR3 protein is CASRSGTGGYEQYF. The CDR3 DNA is TGTGCCAGCAGATCCGGGACCGGAGGGTACGAGCAGTACTTC.

The chain employs TRBV11-2 and TRBJ2-2, with 11 bases matching TRBD2. The CDR3 spans 16 residues. Germline loops: CDR1 SGHAT, CDR2 FQNNGV. With V trimmed by 5 bases and J by 6 bases, 8 bases remained unmatched. CDR3 sequence reads: CASSPRTSGRAGELFF. CDR3 nucleotides: TGTGCCAGCAGCCCGAGGACTAGCGGGCGGGCCGGGGAGCTGTTTTTT.

The CDR3, as DNA: TGTGCCAGCCGGAACTATCAAGAGACCCAGTACTTC. Translated, it gives CASRNYQETQYF. J is TRBJ2-5 and V is TRBV28; no reliable D call. CDR3 length: 12 amino acids. Looked up from germline, CDR1 is MDHEN and CDR2 is SYDVKM. Trimming stripped 8 bases from V and 2 bases from J, with 9 bases between.

The chain recombines TRBV6-2 or TRBV6-3 with TRBJ2-7; 11 nucleotides line up with TRBD1. CDR1 and CDR2 (germline): MNHEY, SVGEGT. The trim removed 5 bases at V and 5 bases at J, leaving 11 bases unmatched. This CDR3 spans 16 amino acids. CDR3 in DNA: TGTGCCAGCAGTACGGGGACAGGGGGACCCGAGCACGAGCAGTACTTC. It yields the protein CASSTGTGGPEHEQYF.

The sample holds many counts of this clonotype. The rearrangement links TRBV7-6 to TRBJ2-7; 8 positions match TRBD1. Germline V lookup: CDR1 SGHVS, CDR2 FNYEAQ. The CDR3 sequence is 13 residues long. Unmatched junction bases numbered 5, after V lost 4 bases and J lost 6 bases. The CDR3 bases are TGTGCCAGCAGCTCGACAGGGGCGGCCGAGCAGTACTTC. Translating gives CASSSTGAAEQYF.

The chain has TRBV20-1 and TRBJ2-7; possibly TRBD2 for D (6 bases). CDR3 length equals 13 residues. The germline V and J ends were trimmed by 6 bases and 0 bases, with 12 bases remaining between them. Germline assignment: CDR1 DFQATT and CDR2 SNEGSKA (reference sequence). The CDR3 protein is CSARQDYSYEQYF. CDR3 bases: TGCAGTGCCCGCCAGGACTACTCCTACGAGCAGTACTTC.

The chain combines TRBV27 with TRBJ2-3, with 8 bases that match TRBD2. CDR3 length: 20 residues. V was pared by 4 bases and J by 2 bases, with 20 bases of the junction left unmatched. CDR1 and CDR2 (germline): MNHEY, SMNVEV (reference sequence). The CDR3 nucleotides are TGTGCCAGCAGTTCACCCTCTCCTTTTTCTCCGGGACTAGACACAGATACGCAGTATTTT. Translated, it gives CASSSPSPFSPGLDTDTQYF.

This clonotype was found many times. The chain links TRBV5-4 to TRBJ2-7; D unresolved. With 2 bases removed from V and 1 base from J, the gap between germline ends came to 7 bases. The CDR3 totals 13 residues. Germline-derived CDR1 and CDR2 are SGHNT and YYREEE (reference sequence). The CDR3 protein is CASSLGSSYEQYF. CDR3 coding DNA: TGTGCCAGCAGCTTAGGGTCGTCCTACGAGCAGTACTTC. Full variable domain (missing parts from reference TRBV5-4 and TRBJ2-7): ETGVTQSPTHLIKTRGQQVTLRCSSQSGHNTVSWYQQALGQGPQFIFQYYREEENGRGNFPPRFSGLQFPNYSSELNVNALELDDSALYLCASSLGSSYEQYFGPGTRLTVT.

This chain connects TRBV27 to TRBJ2-7; TRBD2 might be the D (7 bases). Germline CDR1 is MNHEY and CDR2 is SMNVEV (reference sequence). Trimming took 7 bases from V and 0 from J, leaving 16 bases between them. This CDR3 has 15 residues. The CDR3 here is CASIPRGGASYEQYF. The CDR3 nucleotides are TGTGCCAGCATCCCGAGAGGGGGGGCCTCCTACGAGCAGTACTTC.

This clonotype was seen repeatedly, ten times or more. The chain employs TRBV7-2 and TRBJ2-5, with TRBD2 as a possible D gene (5 bases). Germline CDR1 is SGHTA and CDR2 is FQGNSA. The germline V and J ends were trimmed by 1 base and 5 bases, with 14 bases remaining between them. The CDR3 loop spans 15 amino acids. The CDR3 protein is CASSLEVRRWETQYF. CDR3 in DNA: TGTGCCAGCAGCTTAGAAGTGCGGAGGTGGGAGACCCAGTACTTC.